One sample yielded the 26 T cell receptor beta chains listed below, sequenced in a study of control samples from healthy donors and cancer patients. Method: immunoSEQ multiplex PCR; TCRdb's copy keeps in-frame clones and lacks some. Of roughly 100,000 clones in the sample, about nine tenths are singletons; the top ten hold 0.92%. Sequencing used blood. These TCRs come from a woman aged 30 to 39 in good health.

CDR3 DNA: TGTGCCAGCAGCCCCCCTATAGCAGATACGCAGTATTTT. It translates to CASSPPIADTQYF. The chain employs TRBV7-3 and TRBJ2-3; D unresolved. The CDR3 has 13 residues. V lost 5 bases, J lost 4 bases, and 10 bases lay in between. Germline-derived CDR1 and CDR2 are SGHTA and FQGTGA.

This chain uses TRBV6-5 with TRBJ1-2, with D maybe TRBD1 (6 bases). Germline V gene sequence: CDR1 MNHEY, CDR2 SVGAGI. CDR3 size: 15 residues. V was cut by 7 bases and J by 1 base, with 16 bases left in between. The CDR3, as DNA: TGTGCCAGCATTCCCCGGGACACCTATAACTATGGCTACACCTTC. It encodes CASIPRDTYNYGYTF.

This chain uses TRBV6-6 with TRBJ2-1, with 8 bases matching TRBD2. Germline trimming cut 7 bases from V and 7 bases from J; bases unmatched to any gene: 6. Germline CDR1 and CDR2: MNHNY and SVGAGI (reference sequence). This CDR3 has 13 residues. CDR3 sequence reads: CASNPRGGNEQFF. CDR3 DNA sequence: TGTGCCAGCAACCCCCGGGGGGGAAATGAGCAGTTCTTC.

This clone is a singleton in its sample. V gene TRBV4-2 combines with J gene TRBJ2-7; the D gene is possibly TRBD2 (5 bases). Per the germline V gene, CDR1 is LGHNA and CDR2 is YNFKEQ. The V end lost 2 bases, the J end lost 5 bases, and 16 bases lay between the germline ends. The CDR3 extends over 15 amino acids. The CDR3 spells CASSQNGLAANEQYF. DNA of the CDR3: TGTGCCAGCAGCCAAAACGGGCTAGCTGCCAACGAGCAGTACTTC.

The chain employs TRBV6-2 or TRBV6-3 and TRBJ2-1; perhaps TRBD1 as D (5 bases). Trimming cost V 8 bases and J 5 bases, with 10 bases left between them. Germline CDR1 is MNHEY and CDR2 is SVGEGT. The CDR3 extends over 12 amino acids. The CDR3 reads CASGWGNNEQFF. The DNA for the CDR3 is TGTGCCAGCGGTTGGGGCAACAATGAGCAGTTCTTC.

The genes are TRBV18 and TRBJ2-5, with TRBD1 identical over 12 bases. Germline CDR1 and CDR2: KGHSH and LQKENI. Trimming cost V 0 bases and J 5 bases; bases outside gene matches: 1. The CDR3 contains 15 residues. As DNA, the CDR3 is TGTGCCAGCTCACCACCGGGACAGGGGGCCGAGACCCAGTACTTC. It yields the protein CASSPPGQGAETQYF.

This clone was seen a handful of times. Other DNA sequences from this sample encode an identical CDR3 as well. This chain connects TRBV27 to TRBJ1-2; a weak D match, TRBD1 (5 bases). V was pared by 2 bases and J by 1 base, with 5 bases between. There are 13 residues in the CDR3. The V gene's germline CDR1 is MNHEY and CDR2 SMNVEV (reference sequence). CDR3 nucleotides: TGTGCCAGCAGTTTACAGGGTAACTATGGCTACACCTTC. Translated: CASSLQGNYGYTF.

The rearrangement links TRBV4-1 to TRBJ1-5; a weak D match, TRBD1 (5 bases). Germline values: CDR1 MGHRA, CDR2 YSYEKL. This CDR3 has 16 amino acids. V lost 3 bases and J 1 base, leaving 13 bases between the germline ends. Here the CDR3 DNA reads TGCGCCAGCAGCCAGGGCCGGGGGGGGAGCAATCAGCCCCAGCATTTT. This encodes CASSQGRGGSNQPQHF.

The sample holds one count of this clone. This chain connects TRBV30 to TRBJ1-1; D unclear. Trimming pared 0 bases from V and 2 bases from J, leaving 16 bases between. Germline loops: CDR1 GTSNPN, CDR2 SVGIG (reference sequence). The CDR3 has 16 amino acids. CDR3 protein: CAWSVDSTPSNTEAFF. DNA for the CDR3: TGTGCCTGGAGTGTAGACTCAACTCCTTCAAACACTGAAGCTTTCTTT.

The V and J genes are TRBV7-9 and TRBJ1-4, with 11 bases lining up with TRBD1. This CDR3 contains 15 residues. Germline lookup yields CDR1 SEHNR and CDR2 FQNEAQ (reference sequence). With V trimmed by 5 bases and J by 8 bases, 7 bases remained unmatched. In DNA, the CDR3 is TGTGCCAGCAGCCTAGGACAGGGGGCGTACGAAAAACTGTTTTTT. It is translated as CASSLGQGAYEKLFF.

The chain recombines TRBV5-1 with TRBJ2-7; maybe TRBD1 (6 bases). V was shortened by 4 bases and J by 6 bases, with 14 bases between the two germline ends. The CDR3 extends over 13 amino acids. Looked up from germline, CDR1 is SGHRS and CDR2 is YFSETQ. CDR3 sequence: CASSQRQASEQYF. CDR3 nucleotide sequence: TGCGCCAGCAGCCAAAGACAGGCCTCCGAGCAGTACTTC.

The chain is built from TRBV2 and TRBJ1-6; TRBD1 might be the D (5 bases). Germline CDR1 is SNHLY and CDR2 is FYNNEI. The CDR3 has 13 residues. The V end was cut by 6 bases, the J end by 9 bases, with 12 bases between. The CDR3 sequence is CASRDGGSSPLHF. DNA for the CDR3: TGTGCCAGCAGAGACGGGGGGAGTTCACCCCTCCACTTT.

This chain's CDR3 is CASRRQPSPYEQYF. The DNA for the CDR3 is TGTGCCAGCAGGCGGCAACCTTCACCCTACGAGCAGTACTTC. This chain joins TRBV6-5 and TRBJ2-7; D is unclear. The germline V gene has CDR1 MNHEY and CDR2 SVGAGI. The CDR3 contains 14 residues. V was cut by 6 bases and J by 2 bases, with 14 bases left in between.

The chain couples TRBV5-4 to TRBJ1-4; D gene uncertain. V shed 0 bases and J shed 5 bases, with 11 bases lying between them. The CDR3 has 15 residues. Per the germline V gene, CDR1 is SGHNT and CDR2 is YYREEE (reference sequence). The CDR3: CASSLEARVNEKLFF. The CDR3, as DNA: TGTGCCAGCAGCTTGGAGGCCAGAGTGAATGAAAAACTGTTTTTT.

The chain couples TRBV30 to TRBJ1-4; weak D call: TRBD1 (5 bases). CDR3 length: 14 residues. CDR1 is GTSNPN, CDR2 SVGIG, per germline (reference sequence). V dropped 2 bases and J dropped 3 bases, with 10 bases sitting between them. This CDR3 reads CAWSPGTANEKLFF. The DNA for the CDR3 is TGTGCCTGGAGTCCAGGGACGGCTAATGAAAAACTGTTTTTT.

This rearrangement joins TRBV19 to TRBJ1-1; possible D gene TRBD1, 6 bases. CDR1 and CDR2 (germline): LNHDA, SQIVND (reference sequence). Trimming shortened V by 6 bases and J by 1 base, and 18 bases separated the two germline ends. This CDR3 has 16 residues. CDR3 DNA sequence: TGTGCCAGTAGACCAGGGGTAAAGAGGCCGAACACTGAAGCTTTCTTT. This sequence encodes CASRPGVKRPNTEAFF.

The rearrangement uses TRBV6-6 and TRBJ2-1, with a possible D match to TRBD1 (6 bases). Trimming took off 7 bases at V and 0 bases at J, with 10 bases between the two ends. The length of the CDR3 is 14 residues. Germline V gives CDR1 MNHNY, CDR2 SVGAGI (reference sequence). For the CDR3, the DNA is TGTGCCAGCAAGAGGGGGAGCTCCTACAATGAGCAGTTCTTC. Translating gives CASKRGSSYNEQFF.

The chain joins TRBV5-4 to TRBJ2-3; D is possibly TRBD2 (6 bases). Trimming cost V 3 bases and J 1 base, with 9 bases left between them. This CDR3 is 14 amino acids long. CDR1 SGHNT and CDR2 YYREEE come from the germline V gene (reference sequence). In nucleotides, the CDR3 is TGTGCCAGCAGCTCACCGGGGGGCACAGATACGCAGTATTTT. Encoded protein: CASSSPGGTDTQYF. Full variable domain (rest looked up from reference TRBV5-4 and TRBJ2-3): ETGVTQSPTHLIKTRGQQVTLRCSSQSGHNTVSWYQQALGQGPQFIFQYYREEENGRGNFPPRFSGLQFPNYSSELNVNALELDDSALYLCASSSPGGTDTQYFGPGTRLTVL.

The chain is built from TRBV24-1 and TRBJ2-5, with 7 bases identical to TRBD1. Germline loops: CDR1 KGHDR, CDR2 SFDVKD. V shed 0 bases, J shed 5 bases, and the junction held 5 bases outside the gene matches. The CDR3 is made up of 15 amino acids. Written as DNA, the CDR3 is TGTGCCACCAGTGATTTGCTAGGGGGCTGGGAGACCCAGTACTTC. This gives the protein CATSDLLGGWETQYF.

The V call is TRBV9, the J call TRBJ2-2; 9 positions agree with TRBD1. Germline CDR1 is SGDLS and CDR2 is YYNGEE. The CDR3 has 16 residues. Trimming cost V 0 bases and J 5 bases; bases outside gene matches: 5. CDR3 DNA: TGTGCCAGCAGCGTAGCTACAGGGGGCGGGACCGGGGAGCTGTTTTTT. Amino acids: CASSVATGGGTGELFF.

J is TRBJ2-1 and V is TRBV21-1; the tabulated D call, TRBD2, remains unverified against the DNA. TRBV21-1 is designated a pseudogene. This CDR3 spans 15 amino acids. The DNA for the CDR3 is TGTGCCAGCAGAGGGCATCTAGCGGGAGTTATTGAGCAGTTCTTC. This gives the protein CASRGHLAGVIEQFF.

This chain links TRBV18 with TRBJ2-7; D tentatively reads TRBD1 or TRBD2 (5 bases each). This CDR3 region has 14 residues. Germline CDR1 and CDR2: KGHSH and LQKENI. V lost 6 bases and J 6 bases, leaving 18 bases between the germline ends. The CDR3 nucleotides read TGTGCCAGCTCCCTAGCCAGGGTGAAAGGCGAGCAGTACTTC. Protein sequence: CASSLARVKGEQYF.

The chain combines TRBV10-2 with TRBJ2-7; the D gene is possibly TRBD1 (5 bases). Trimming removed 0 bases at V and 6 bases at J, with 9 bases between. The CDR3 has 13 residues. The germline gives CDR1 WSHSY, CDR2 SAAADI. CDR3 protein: CASSESQGREQYF. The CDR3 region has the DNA TGCGCCAGCAGTGAGTCCCAGGGCCGCGAGCAGTACTTC.

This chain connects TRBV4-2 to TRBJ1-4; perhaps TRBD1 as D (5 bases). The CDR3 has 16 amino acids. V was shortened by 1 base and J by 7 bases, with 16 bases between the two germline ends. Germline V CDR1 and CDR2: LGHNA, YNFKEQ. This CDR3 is CASSQVLVGVGEKLFF. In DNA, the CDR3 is TGTGCCAGCAGCCAAGTTCTGGTAGGGGTAGGTGAAAAACTGTTTTTT.

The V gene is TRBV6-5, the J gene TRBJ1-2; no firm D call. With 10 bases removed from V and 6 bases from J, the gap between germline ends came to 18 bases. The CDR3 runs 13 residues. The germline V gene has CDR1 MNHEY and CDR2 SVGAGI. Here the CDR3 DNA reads TGTGCCACTTCAGCTATCCGCGAAAATGGCTACACCTTC. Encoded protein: CATSAIRENGYTF.

CDR3 region: CASSQRGDRADTQYF. CDR3 nucleotide sequence: TGTGCCAGCAGCCAGCGGGGGGACAGGGCAGATACGCAGTATTTT. The J gene is TRBJ2-3, the V gene TRBV6-5, with D possibly being TRBD1 or TRBD2 (9 bases each). V was trimmed by 6 bases and J by 4 bases, leaving 17 bases between them. Germline V gene lookup returns CDR1 MNHEY and CDR2 SVGAGI. The CDR3 has 15 amino acids.